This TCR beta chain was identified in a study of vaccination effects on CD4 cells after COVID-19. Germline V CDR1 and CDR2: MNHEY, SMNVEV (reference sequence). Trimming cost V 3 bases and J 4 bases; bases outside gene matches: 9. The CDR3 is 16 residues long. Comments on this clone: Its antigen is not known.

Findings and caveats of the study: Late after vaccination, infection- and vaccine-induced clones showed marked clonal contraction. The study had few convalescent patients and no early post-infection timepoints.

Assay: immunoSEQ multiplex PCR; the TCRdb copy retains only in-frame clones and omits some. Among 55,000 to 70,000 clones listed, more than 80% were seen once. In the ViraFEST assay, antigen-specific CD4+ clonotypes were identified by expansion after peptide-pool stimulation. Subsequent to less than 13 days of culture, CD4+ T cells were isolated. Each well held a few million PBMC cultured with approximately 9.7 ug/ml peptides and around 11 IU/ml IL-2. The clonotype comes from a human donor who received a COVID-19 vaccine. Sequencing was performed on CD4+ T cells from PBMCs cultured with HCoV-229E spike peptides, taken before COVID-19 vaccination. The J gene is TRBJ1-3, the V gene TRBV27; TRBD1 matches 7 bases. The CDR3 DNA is TGTGCCAGCAGTTTGTATCCGACAGGGAGCGGAAACACCATATATTTT. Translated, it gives CASSLYPTGSGNTIYF.